This T cell receptor beta chain came from a study of blood T cells in healthy people across ages. Primed by a sample-barcoded 5' primer and a J-beta primer mix, a second PCR proceeded for 7 to 11 cycles. TCRdb reprocessed the 5' RACE reads via MiXCR and lists one record per CDR3 protein. Here the sample spans under 700,000 distinct CDR3 sequences, around 24% being singletons. This clonotype has only a few counts. The germline gives CDR1 SEHNR, CDR2 FQNEAQ (reference sequence). The CDR3 is 15 residues long. The V end lost 5 bases, the J end lost 3 bases, and 16 bases lay between the germline ends. These data are also associated with another study on T cells of mothers and their children.

The material sequenced was blood. This clonotype was sampled from a boy between 10 and 17 years old in good health. This rearrangement joins TRBV7-9 to TRBJ1-1; D is perhaps TRBD1 (5 bases). CDR3 loop: CASSQILGEDTEAFF. CDR3 nucleotide sequence: TGTGCCAGCAGCCAAATCTTGGGGGAGGACACTGAAGCTTTCTTT. The whole variable domain, filled in from reference TRBV7-9 and TRBJ1-1, reads DTGVSQNPRHKITKRGQNVTFRCDPISEHNRLYWYRQTLGQGPEFLTYFQNEAQLEKSRLLSDRFSAERPKGSFSTLEIQRTEQGDSAMYLCASSQILGEDTEAFFGQGTRLTVV.